The sequence of this T cell receptor beta chain was determined in a study of control samples from healthy donors and cancer patients (dated by TCRdb to 2020 to 2022). V and J lose 4 bases and 5 bases, and a span of 15 bases separates them. The CDR3, cysteine through phenylalanine, is 15 amino acids long. This entry keeps only the CDR3 DNA: 45 bases, framed from base 1. The CDR1 and CDR2 encoded by the germline V gene are SGHTS and YDEGEE. Notes on this clone: The target of this receptor is not known. Base-call qualities are not available, and no considerably larger clone is one nucleotide away.

Libraries were prepared through the immunoSEQ multiplex PCR assay. Sourced from immuneACCESS, this table was stored by TCRdb with only in-frame sequences that have V and J called. A share of the clones is absent; for the studies checked, an unresolved V gene accounts for under half, and the remainder has no known explanation. Across this sample there are about 120,000 clones, with around nine tenths seen only once. The ten biggest clones cover about 12% of the sample. The sequence joins TRBV5-8 to TRBJ1-4; the D gene is possibly TRBD1, with 6 bases matching. This receptor was identified in a man aged 25 to 45 in good health. Input material: blood. The CDR3 protein sequence reads: CASSPDSGANEKLFF. The bases read TGTGCCAGCAGCCCTGATTCGGGGGCGAATGAAAAACTGTTTTTT. Full variable domain (CDR3 extended with the reference TRBV5-8 and TRBJ1-4 proteins): EAGVTQSPTHLIKTRGQQATLRCSPISGHTSVYWYQQALGLGLQFLLWYDEGEERNRGNFPPRFSGRQFPNYSSELNVNALELEDSALYLCASSPDSGANEKLFFGSGTQLSVL.